This T cell receptor (beta chain) was observed in a study of cytomegalovirus exposure and HLA in healthy donors. CDR3 size: 13 residues. Germline-derived CDR1 and CDR2 are SGHTS and YDEGEE. V lost 4 bases and J lost 4, with 11 bases in between. Amplification used 60 Vbeta primers and 13 Jbeta primers. Libraries were prepared by immunoSEQ multiplex PCR; TCRdb keeps only in-frame clonotypes and omits some of them. The sample shows some 120,000 clones, 80% to 90% of them seen only once. The V call is TRBV5-8, the J call TRBJ1-2, with TRBD1 as a possible D gene (5 bases). Sequenced sample: PBMCs. This TCR derives from a woman aged 18-29 years in good health and CMV-seropositive. The CDR3 region has the DNA TGTGCCAGCAGCCGCGGGGGATCCTATGGCTACACCTTC. This sequence encodes CASSRGGSYGYTF.